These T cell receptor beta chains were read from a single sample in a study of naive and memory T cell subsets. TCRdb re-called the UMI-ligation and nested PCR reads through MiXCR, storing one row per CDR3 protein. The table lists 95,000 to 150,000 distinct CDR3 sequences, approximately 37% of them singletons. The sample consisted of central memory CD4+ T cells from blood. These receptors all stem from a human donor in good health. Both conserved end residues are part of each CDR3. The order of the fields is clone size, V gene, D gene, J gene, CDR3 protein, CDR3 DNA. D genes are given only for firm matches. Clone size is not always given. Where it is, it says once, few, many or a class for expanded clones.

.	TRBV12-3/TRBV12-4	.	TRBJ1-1	CASSFTGVTEAFF	TGTGCCAGCAGTTTTACCGGGGTCACTGAAGCTTTCTTT
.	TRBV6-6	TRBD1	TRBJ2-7	CASRQPATGESYEQYF	TGTGCCAGCCGTCAACCCGCGACAGGGGAGTCCTACGAGCAGTACTTC
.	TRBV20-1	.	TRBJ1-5	CSASARVDNQPQHF	TGCAGTGCTAGTGCTAGGGTGGACAATCAGCCCCAGCATTTT
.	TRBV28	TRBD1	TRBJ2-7	CASSYGDSSYEQYF	TGTGCCAGCAGCTACGGGGACAGCTCCTACGAGCAGTACTTC
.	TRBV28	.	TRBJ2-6	CASSFAGMWAGANVLTF	TGTGCCAGCAGTTTCGCTGGGATGTGGGCTGGGGCCAACGTCCTGACTTTC
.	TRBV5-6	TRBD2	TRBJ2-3	CASRRDYTDTQYF	TGTGCCAGCAGGCGGGACTACACAGATACGCAGTATTTT
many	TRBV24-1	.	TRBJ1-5	CATSASGVRNQPQHF	TGTGCCACCAGTGCAAGCGGTGTAAGGAATCAGCCCCAGCATTTT
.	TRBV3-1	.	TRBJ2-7	CASSNRALEQYF	TGTGCCAGCAGCAACAGGGCCCTTGAGCAGTACTTC
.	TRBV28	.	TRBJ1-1	CASFRYVAFF	TGTGCCAGTTTTCGTTACGTCGCTTTCTTT
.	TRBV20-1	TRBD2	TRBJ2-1	CSAPPGTSGGHNEQFF	TGCAGTGCCCCTCCCGGGACTAGCGGGGGCCACAATGAGCAGTTCTTC
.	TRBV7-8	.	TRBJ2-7	CASSLVGGYEQYF	TGTGCCAGCAGCTTAGTAGGGGGGTACGAGCAGTACTTC
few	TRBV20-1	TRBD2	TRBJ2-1	CSARDIGLALNEQFF	TGCAGTGCTAGAGATATCGGACTAGCTCTCAATGAGCAGTTCTTC
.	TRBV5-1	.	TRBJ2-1	CASRTGNSYNEQFF	TGCGCCAGCAGAACCGGGAACAGTTACAATGAGCAGTTCTTC
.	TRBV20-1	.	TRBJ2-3	CSARQRDTDTQYF	TGCAGTGCTAGGCAGAGGGACACAGATACGCAGTATTTT
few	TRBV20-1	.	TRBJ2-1	CSATGLHEQFF	TGCAGTGCCACGGGACTTCATGAGCAGTTCTTC
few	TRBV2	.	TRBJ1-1	CASKGWTLNTEAFF	TGTGCCAGCAAGGGATGGACATTGAACACTGAAGCTTTCTTT
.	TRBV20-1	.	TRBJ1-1	CSARVLTEAFF	TGCAGTGCTAGAGTCCTCACTGAAGCTTTCTTT
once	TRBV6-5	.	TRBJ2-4	CASSYNSGKNIQYF	TGTGCCAGCAGTTATAACAGCGGCAAAAACATTCAGTACTTC
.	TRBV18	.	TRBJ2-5	CASSPRASTETQYF	TGTGCCAGCTCACCCCGTGCTAGTACAGAGACCCAGTACTTC
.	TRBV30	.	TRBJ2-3	CARDATSGLRSDTQYF	TGTGCCCGCGACGCTACATCAGGGTTAAGATCAGATACGCAGTATTTT
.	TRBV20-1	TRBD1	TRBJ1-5	CSAGLQGEGNQPQHF	TGCAGTGCTGGACTACAGGGGGAGGGCAATCAGCCCCAGCATTTT
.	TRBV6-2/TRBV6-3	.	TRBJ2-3	CASQTGEGTDTQYF	TGTGCCAGCCAAACGGGAGAAGGCACAGATACGCAGTATTTT
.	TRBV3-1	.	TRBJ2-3	CASSPRAQNTDTQYF	TGTGCCAGCAGCCCGAGAGCCCAAAACACAGATACGCAGTATTTT
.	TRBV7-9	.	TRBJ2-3	CASSLEAPDTQYF	TGTGCCAGCAGCTTGGAGGCCCCAGATACGCAGTATTTT